The clone carrying this T cell receptor beta chain was detected only a few times. The investigators reverse transcribed all of the isolated RNA, so they sequenced expressed TCRB transcripts. Sequencing used immunoSEQ multiplex PCR; TCRdb keeps in-frame clones, though not all of them. Here the sample spans 150,000 or so clones, roughly 10% being singletons. This specimen comes from a study of beta chain features in type 1 diabetes. Germline values: CDR1 LNHDA, CDR2 SQIVND (reference sequence). The CDR3 runs to 12 residues. V lost 7 bases and J lost 7, with 10 bases in between. This receptor was identified in a man aged 18-30 years in good health. The specimen was central memory CD4+ T cells from blood. This chain uses TRBV19 with TRBJ2-2, with no clear D. The chain's CDR3 is CASIGEFGELFF. DNA of the CDR3: TGTGCCAGTATCGGAGAGTTCGGGGAGCTGTTTTTT.